Shown below are 7 T cell receptor beta chains from a single sample sequenced in a study of human T cells and chemical hapten exposure (dated by TCRdb to about 2021). The library was produced with RACE. Sequenced using a NextSeq 500. The public sequencing data were trimmed at Q25 with fastp and processed into clonotypes with MiXCR by TCRdb, which kept only in-frame beta chains. Duplicate CDR3 protein sequences are folded into a single record with the most common DNA and genes. This sample gives 35,000 to 50,000 distinct CDR3 sequences in total; around 3.6% of them show up just once. Together, the top ten hold 5% to 7% of the sample. The time point label for this specimen denotes: healthy volunteer bleed at 6 weeks. Unfractionated whole blood was collected in Tempus Blood RNA tubes, and total RNA was extracted from that blood. Source material: whole blood. These receptors were collected from a human donor in good health. Some clones in this sample may be carry-over from other donors' samples.

With regard to this clonotype: This sequence may be a read error, since a much larger clone differs from it by one base. V gene TRBV3-1 combines with J gene TRBJ2-5; the D is unclear. The CDR3 extends over 14 amino acids. Germline V gene sequence: CDR1 LGHDT, CDR2 YNNKEL (reference sequence). In nucleotides, the CDR3 is TGTGTCAGCAGCCATAGTGGGTCCTCGGAGACCCAGTACTTC. Translation gives CVSSHSGSSETQYF.

The V gene is TRBV7-9, the J gene TRBJ1-3; 7 nucleotides agree with TRBD1. V dropped 5 bases and J dropped 4; count of bases not matched to a gene: 8. Looked up from germline, CDR1 is SEHNR and CDR2 is FQNEAQ (reference sequence). This CDR3 spans 15 amino acids. The DNA for the CDR3 is TGTGCCAGCAGCCCAGGGACAGAAGTAGGAAACACCATATATTTT. Protein sequence: CASSPGTEVGNTIYF.

This clonotype was seen at least ten times. The gene calls are TRBV5-1 and TRBJ1-6; 7 bases line up with TRBD1. The germline CDR1 and CDR2 sequences are SGHRS and YFSETQ. The junction had 8 bases not matched to a gene; V was cut back by 7 bases and J by 4 bases. The CDR3 has 15 amino acids. CDR3 sequence reads: CASGKGGQYNSPLHF. The CDR3 region has the DNA TGCGCCAGCGGCAAGGGGGGACAGTATAATTCACCCCTCCACTTT.

This clonotype was picked up many times. The rearrangement joins TRBV2 to TRBJ2-5; D is undetermined. V lost 7 bases and J 4 bases, leaving 16 bases between the germline ends. Germline CDR1 is SNHLY and CDR2 is FYNNEI. The CDR3 totals 14 residues. The CDR3: CASKDDPARETQYF. The CDR3 nucleotides are TGTGCCAGCAAGGATGACCCTGCTCGAGAGACCCAGTACTTC.

The table lists this clonotype with a few counts. The chain joins TRBV5-4 to TRBJ1-3; D gene unclear. Trimming left V 0 bases short and J 0 bases short, with 10 bases between. The CDR3 length is 16 residues. Germline V lookup: CDR1 SGHNT, CDR2 YYREEE (reference sequence). Written as DNA, the CDR3 is TGTGCCAGCAGCTTGGCTACGGGGATCTCTGGAAACACCATATATTTT. Protein sequence: CASSLATGISGNTIYF.

In its sample, this clonotype was seen many times. V gene TRBV5-6 combines with J gene TRBJ2-6; D gene uncertain. CDR3 length: 18 amino acids. In germline, CDR1 is SGHDT, CDR2 YYEEEE. V lost 0 bases and J lost 4, with 17 bases in between. The CDR3 loop reads CASSLARWQTLGANVLTF. CDR3 coding DNA: TGTGCCAGCAGCTTGGCTAGGTGGCAGACCCTCGGGGCCAACGTCCTGACTTTC.

Many counts were recorded for this clonotype. The chain employs TRBV18 and TRBJ1-2; 7 bases agree with TRBD1. Losses at the gene ends were 2 bases for V and 3 bases for J; bases not matched to a gene: 15. The CDR3 runs to 18 residues. CDR1 is KGHSH and CDR2 is LQKENI in the germline V gene. The CDR3 protein is CASSPMVGQFTRDYGYTF. CDR3 bases: TGTGCCAGCTCACCAATGGTGGGACAGTTTACCAGGGACTATGGCTACACCTTC.